This T cell receptor (beta chain) was sequenced during a study of immune evolution from preneoplasia to lung adenocarcinoma. This clone was seen only a few times. Its target is unknown. Profiling relied on immunoSEQ multiplex PCR, and the TCRdb table lists in-frame clones only, not all of them. The table lists approximately 3,000 clones, around 48% of them singletons. Whole-study findings and limits: Top clone frequencies peaked in normal lung, apparently declining through invasive adenocarcinoma. Normal lung had highest clonality; later lesions appeared denser, more diverse.

Patients had resection in Japan or China between about 2014 and 2018. H&E slides confirmed each diagnosis, reviewed by two pathologists independently. The ends lost 5 bases at V and 2 bases at J; junction bases unmatched: 4. CDR1 is SGHVS and CDR2 is FQNEAQ in the germline V gene. The CDR3 extends over 14 amino acids. V gene TRBV7-8 combines with J gene TRBJ2-5; 8 bases line up with TRBD1. The specimen was FFPE normal lung tissue adjacent to the tumor. The TCR sequence derives from a person aged 45 to 60 with lung adenocarcinoma. CDR3 sequence (DNA): TGTGCCAGCAGCGAGAGGACAGGGCAAGAGACCCAGTACTTC. It is translated as CASSERTGQETQYF.